Each of the 18 T cell receptor beta chains below was sequenced from the same sample in a study of CD8 T cells in ankylosing spondylitis. TCRdb used MiXCR to reprocess the 5' RACE reads, holding one entry per CDR3 protein. The sample lists about 240,000 distinct CDR3 sequences; roughly 10% were seen once. Material: blood, either unsorted or a sorted T cell fraction (not recorded which). The source of these receptors is a male donor with ankylosing spondylitis or in good health (not recorded which).

This clonotype was picked up many times. The chain uses TRBV6-5 and TRBJ2-7; D may be TRBD2 (6 bases). This CDR3 is built from 12 residues. With 0 bases removed from V and 7 bases from J, the gap between germline ends came to 7 bases. Looked up from germline, CDR1 is MNHEY and CDR2 is SVGAGI. The CDR3 spells CASSYSAGEQYF. Written as DNA, the CDR3 is TGTGCCAGCAGTTACTCGGCGGGGGAGCAGTACTTC.

This rearrangement joins TRBV10-3 to TRBJ2-3; tentatively, D is TRBD2 (5 bases). CDR1 and CDR2 (germline): ENHRY, SYGVKD. This CDR3 is 15 amino acids long. V lost 3 bases to trimming and J lost 0 bases, with 10 bases between them. Written as DNA, the CDR3 is TGTGCCATCAGTGACCTGCTAGCTAGCACAGATACGCAGTATTTT. It is translated as CAISDLLASTDTQYF.

This clonotype was seen repeatedly, ten times or more. The rearrangement uses TRBV20-1 and TRBJ2-7, with a tentative D call TRBD2 (6 bases). V was clipped by 2 bases and J by 6 bases, with 11 bases between them. The germline gives CDR1 DFQATT, CDR2 SNEGSKA (reference sequence). The CDR3 loop spans 12 amino acids. The chain's CDR3 is CSARRGGTEQYF. The CDR3 region has the DNA TGCAGTGCTAGACGAGGAGGGACCGAGCAGTACTTC.

This clonotype was seen more than once but under ten times. DNA of the CDR3: TGTGCCAGCGCGGCGGGGTCTGGTACCTACGAGCAGTACTTC. Residues: CASAAGSGTYEQYF. This rearrangement joins TRBV11-2 to TRBJ2-7, with a possible D match to TRBD2 (6 bases). The V gene's germline CDR1 is SGHAT and CDR2 FQNNGV. CDR3 length: 14 amino acids. The germline V and J ends were trimmed by 8 bases and 2 bases, with 16 bases remaining between them.

Concerning this clonotype: As the CDR3 is not closed by the conserved phenylalanine or tryptophan, this likely results from a read error. This chain uses TRBV5-5 with TRBJ2-2; D unresolved. The CDR3 loop spans 13 amino acids. The V end was cut by 0 bases, the J end by 6 bases, with 6 bases between. The germline CDR1 and CDR2 sequences are SGHKS and YYEKEE (reference sequence). CDR3 nucleotides: TGTGCCAGCAGCTTGGCTGGACCCGGGGAGCTGTTTTCT. Protein sequence: CASSLAGPGELFS.

In its sample, this clonotype was seen many times. The rearrangement uses TRBV5-1 and TRBJ2-1; no firm D call. The germline V and J ends were trimmed by 4 bases and 0 bases, with 14 bases remaining between them. Germline lookup yields CDR1 SGHRS and CDR2 YFSETQ. The CDR3 runs 16 residues. The CDR3 DNA follows: TGCGCCAGCAGCCTAGTCGCGGCTTCCTCCTACAATGAGCAGTTCTTC. It codes for CASSLVAASSYNEQFF.

This clonotype was counted at least ten times. This chain joins TRBV5-1 and TRBJ1-1; tentatively, D is TRBD1 (6 bases). This CDR3 contains 17 residues. Germline loops: CDR1 SGHRS, CDR2 YFSETQ. V was trimmed by 0 bases and J by 1 base, leaving 16 bases between them. The CDR3 nucleotides are TGCGCCAGCAGCTTGGGATCGTGGGGGGCTGGGAACACTGAAGCTTTCTTT. Its translation: CASSLGSWGAGNTEAFF. Drawing the rest from reference TRBV5-1 and TRBJ1-1, the complete variable domain is KAGVTQTPRYLIKTRGQQVTLSCSPISGHRSVSWYQQTPGQGLQFLFEYFSETQRNKGNFPGRFSGRQFSNSRSEMNVSTLELGDSALYLCASSLGSWGAGNTEAFFGQGTRLTVV.

The table lists this clonotype with many counts. V is TRBV6-2 or TRBV6-3 and J is TRBJ1-6; 8 bases match TRBD1. Trimming removed 6 bases from V and 5 bases from J; junction bases left unmatched: 6. Germline values: CDR1 MNHEY, CDR2 SVGEGT. The CDR3 sequence is 15 residues long. CDR3 residues: CASSRSDRDNSPLHF. CDR3 bases: TGTGCCAGCAGCCGATCGGACAGGGATAATTCACCCCTCCACTTT.

This clonotype was seen ten or more times. The gene calls are TRBV3-1 and TRBJ2-5; D remains ambiguous. CDR3 length equals 12 residues. Germline lookup yields CDR1 LGHDT and CDR2 YNNKEL (reference sequence). The V gene lost 2 bases and the J gene lost 8 bases, with 9 bases spanning the gap. The CDR3 coding sequence is TGTGCCAGCAGCCAACCGTACGACACCCAGTACTTC. It is translated as CASSQPYDTQYF.

Many counts were recorded for this clonotype. The V gene is TRBV5-1, the J gene TRBJ2-1, with D possibly being TRBD2 (7 bases). The V end lost 7 bases, the J end lost 10 bases, and 18 bases lay between the germline ends. The CDR3 runs to 13 residues. The germline CDR1 and CDR2 sequences are SGHRS and YFSETQ. The DNA of the CDR3 is TGCGCCAGCGGACTAGGGGGACGGATGGAGCAGTTCTTC. Encoded protein: CASGLGGRMEQFF.

The rearrangement links TRBV5-1 to TRBJ2-1, with 14 bases matching TRBD2. The trim removed 0 bases at V and 9 bases at J, leaving 2 bases unmatched. The length of the CDR3 is 15 residues. CDR1 and CDR2 from the germline V gene are SGHRS and YFSETQ. The CDR3 nucleotides read TGCGCCAGCAGCTTGGCCGGGACTAGCGGGAGTGAGCAGTTCTTC. It is translated as CASSLAGTSGSEQFF. The full variable domain, completed using reference TRBV5-1 and TRBJ2-1, is KAGVTQTPRYLIKTRGQQVTLSCSPISGHRSVSWYQQTPGQGLQFLFEYFSETQRNKGNFPGRFSGRQFSNSRSEMNVSTLELGDSALYLCASSLAGTSGSEQFFGPGTRLTVL.

V and J are TRBV7-8 and TRBJ1-1, with a possible D match to TRBD1 (5 bases). The CDR3 is 13 residues long. CDR1 is SGHVS, CDR2 FQNEAQ, per germline. Trimming took off 5 bases at V and 5 bases at J, with 12 bases between the two ends. CDR3: CASSEGRRTEAFF. CDR3 bases: TGTGCCAGCAGCGAGGGACGGCGGACTGAAGCTTTCTTT.

The V gene is TRBV18, the J gene TRBJ1-1; no reliable D call. Between the trimmed V and J ends, which lost 0 bases and 7 bases, there was a span of 12 bases. CDR1 is KGHSH and CDR2 is LQKENI in the germline V gene. This CDR3 region has 14 residues. The CDR3 nucleotides read TGTGCCAGCTCACCACCGTTGAGGAGTGGTGAAGCTTTCTTT. Encoded protein: CASSPPLRSGEAFF.

Only a few counts were recorded for this clonotype. The V call is TRBV24-1, the J call TRBJ2-3; TRBD1 matches 9 bases. There are 14 residues in the CDR3. Germline V gene sequence: CDR1 KGHDR, CDR2 SFDVKD. The V gene end was trimmed by 6 bases and the J gene end by 4 bases; junction bases not matched to a gene: 4. DNA of the CDR3: TGTGCCACCAGTCTGGGACAGGGCGCAGATACGCAGTATTTT. It translates to CATSLGQGADTQYF.

Many counts were recorded for this clonotype. The chain links TRBV20-1 to TRBJ2-1; TRBD2 might be the D (6 bases). Germline V lookup: CDR1 DFQATT, CDR2 SNEGSKA (reference sequence). V shed 0 bases and J shed 6 bases, with 12 bases lying between them. The CDR3 consists of 14 residues. CDR3 loop: CSARDIYSGNEQFF. For the CDR3, the DNA is TGCAGTGCTAGAGACATCTATAGCGGCAATGAGCAGTTCTTC.

The CDR3 sequence is CATSRVGSGSYNEQFF. The CDR3 nucleotides are TGTGCCACCAGCCGGGTCGGGAGTGGCTCCTACAATGAGCAGTTCTTC. The chain has TRBV24-1 and TRBJ2-1; D is perhaps TRBD2 (6 bases). The V gene lost 7 bases and the J gene lost 0 bases, with 15 bases spanning the gap. Germline CDR1 and CDR2: KGHDR and SFDVKD. The CDR3 covers 16 residues.

This clonotype was observed at least ten times. V and J are TRBV15 and TRBJ2-1; TRBD2 matches at 13 bases. Germline CDR1 reads LNHNV; CDR2 reads YYDKDF (reference sequence). The length of the CDR3 is 18 residues. Losses at the gene ends were 0 bases for V and 6 bases for J; bases not matched to a gene: 8. The CDR3 bases are TGTGCCACCAGCAGAGATCGGACTAGCGGGAGCGTTGGCAATGAGCAGTTCTTC. Its translation is CATSRDRTSGSVGNEQFF.

This clonotype was counted many times. J is TRBJ2-4 and V is TRBV21-1; TRBD2 is the table's D call, not checked against the DNA. TRBV21-1 is a documented pseudogene. CDR3 length: 13 amino acids. The CDR3 DNA reads TGTGCCAGTTCTTCCGGGAGGGAGGACATTCAGTACTTC. It encodes CASSSGREDIQYF.